These 15 T cell receptor beta chains were all obtained from the same sample, sequenced in a study of identical twins. TCRdb redid the calling of the 5' RACE reads with MiXCR, one entry per CDR3 protein. Of approximately 1.8 million distinct CDR3 sequences detected, about 31% appear once; the ten largest clones hold around 0.25%. The sequencing input was cord blood. The receptors shown here come from a newborn girl in good health.

The chain combines TRBV27 with TRBJ2-3; 8 bases match TRBD2. CDR1 and CDR2 from the germline V gene are MNHEY and SMNVEV (reference sequence). This CDR3 is 16 amino acids long. V was pared by 6 bases and J by 0 bases, with 8 bases of the junction left unmatched. This CDR3 is CASRVRSSGSTDTQYF. DNA for the CDR3: TGTGCCAGCAGAGTACGGTCTAGCGGGAGCACAGATACGCAGTATTTT.

CDR3 sequence reads: CASSTLGYGYTF. The CDR3 DNA follows: TGTGCCAGTAGTACTTTGGGGTATGGCTACACCTTC. The gene calls are TRBV19 and TRBJ1-2; D gene uncertain. The ends were cut back, 4 bases at V and 5 bases at J, with 8 bases in the middle. Per the germline V gene, CDR1 is LNHDA and CDR2 is SQIVND (reference sequence). This CDR3 contains 12 residues.

The chain couples TRBV21-1 to TRBJ1-1; TRBD1 reflects the table's D call only, with no check against the DNA. TRBV21-1 is a pseudogene segment. The CDR3 is 16 amino acids. CDR3 DNA sequence: TGTGCCAGCAGCAAAGAGGGGGCGAGTGTAAGCACTGAAGCTTTCTTT. Protein sequence: CASSKEGASVSTEAFF.

This clonotype was observed a few times. The chain carries TRBV5-1 and TRBJ1-1; D is ambiguous. With 4 bases removed from V and 4 bases from J, the gap between germline ends came to 17 bases. The CDR3 consists of 15 residues. CDR1 and CDR2 (germline): SGHRS, YFSETQ. CDR3 in DNA: TGCGCCAGCAGCCCCACCTCGGGAGCTCCCACTGAAGCTTTCTTT. Its translation is CASSPTSGAPTEAFF.

V gene TRBV12-3 or TRBV12-4 combines with J gene TRBJ2-7, with D possibly matching TRBD2 (5 bases). This CDR3 is built from 15 residues. Trimming took 6 bases from V and 5 from J, leaving 20 bases between them. The CDR3, as DNA: TGTGCCAGCAGCCCTAGCAGTTTAGTACGGGACGAGCAGTACTTC. It codes for CASSPSSLVRDEQYF.

This clonotype has ten or more counts. The chain is built from TRBV7-2 and TRBJ2-1, with D tentatively TRBD1 (6 bases). Germline V gene data show CDR1 as SGHTA and CDR2 as FQGNSA. The CDR3 totals 12 residues. V lost 9 bases and J 3 bases, leaving 9 bases between the germline ends. The CDR3 sequence is CASRDNYNEQFF. Written as DNA, the CDR3 is TGTGCCAGTCGGGACAACTACAATGAGCAGTTCTTC.

The chain combines TRBV7-8 with TRBJ2-1; 11 bases match TRBD2. The CDR3 extends over 16 amino acids. Per the germline V gene, CDR1 is SGHVS and CDR2 is FQNEAQ. The V gene end was trimmed by 1 base and the J gene end by 6 bases; junction bases not matched to a gene: 5. DNA of the CDR3: TGTGCCAGCAGCTTAGATCGGCTAGCGGGGGGCAATGAGCAGTTCTTC. It yields the protein CASSLDRLAGGNEQFF.

The table lists this clonotype with a few counts. The chain combines TRBV2 with TRBJ1-1; TRBD1 aligns across 7 bases. Germline V gene lookup returns CDR1 SNHLY and CDR2 FYNNEI. CDR3 length: 16 amino acids. The trim removed 7 bases at V and 0 bases at J, leaving 11 bases unmatched. The CDR3 here is CASNHRTGVMNTEAFF. The DNA of the CDR3 is TGTGCCAGCAACCACCGGACAGGTGTAATGAACACTGAAGCTTTCTTT.

The rearrangement links TRBV4-2 to TRBJ2-4; 12 nucleotides match TRBD2. The germline gives CDR1 LGHNA, CDR2 YNFKEQ. CDR3 length: 15 residues. The trim removed 0 bases at V and 7 bases at J, leaving 1 base unmatched. The CDR3 DNA follows: TGTGCCAGCAGCCAAGAGGGGACTAGCGGGAACATTCAGTACTTC. Amino acids: CASSQEGTSGNIQYF.

This clonotype was recorded a few times. The chain combines TRBV28 with TRBJ2-7; TRBD1 matches at 7 bases. The CDR3 has 15 amino acids. Trimming took 0 bases from V and 2 from J; bases not matched to a gene: 4. Germline V gene sequence: CDR1 MDHEN, CDR2 SYDVKM. CDR3 in amino acids: CASSLWDRPTYEQYF. The CDR3 nucleotides read TGTGCCAGCAGTTTATGGGACAGGCCAACCTACGAGCAGTACTTC.

This clonotype was seen a single time. One base away lies a much larger clone, so this may be a sequencing read error. The genes are TRBV11-2 and TRBJ1-2; D is ambiguous. The CDR3 is 14 residues long. Germline values: CDR1 SGHAT, CDR2 FQNNGV. CDR3 sequence reads: CASGLAGVNYGYTF. For the CDR3, the DNA is TGTGCCAGCGGCTTGGCAGGAGTGAACTATGGCTACACCTTC.

This chain links TRBV12-3 or TRBV12-4 with TRBJ2-5; tentatively, D is TRBD1 (6 bases). CDR3 size: 16 residues. V was trimmed by 1 base and J by 0 bases, leaving 12 bases between them. The CDR3 spells CASSLGSGAYQETQYF. DNA of the CDR3: TGTGCCAGCAGTTTAGGGTCAGGGGCCTACCAAGAGACCCAGTACTTC.

This chain connects TRBV9 to TRBJ2-3, with a weak D call TRBD2 (6 bases). There are 18 residues in the CDR3. Trimming pared 0 bases from V and 4 bases from J, leaving 21 bases between. Per the germline V gene, CDR1 is SGDLS and CDR2 is YYNGEE. The CDR3 sequence: CASSVGLVMRGSPDTQYF. Written as DNA, the CDR3 is TGTGCCAGCAGCGTAGGACTAGTGATGAGGGGCTCCCCAGATACGCAGTATTTT.

In its sample, this clonotype was seen a few times. The chain is built from TRBV2 and TRBJ2-1, with 9 bases that match TRBD1. In germline, CDR1 is SNHLY, CDR2 FYNNEI. V was pared by 5 bases and J by 8 bases, with 7 bases of the junction left unmatched. The CDR3 has 14 residues. CDR3 region: CASSTGTGFHEQFF. CDR3 nucleotide sequence: TGTGCCAGCAGTACTGGGACAGGGTTTCATGAGCAGTTCTTC. Complete variable domain (other parts from reference TRBV2 and TRBJ2-1): EPEVTQTPSHQVTQMGQEVILRCVPISNHLYFYWYRQILGQKVEFLVSFYNNEISEKSEIFDDQFSVERPDGSNFTLKIRSTKLEDSAMYFCASSTGTGFHEQFFGPGTRLTVL.

Only a few counts were recorded for this clonotype. The V call is TRBV7-9, the J call TRBJ2-1; TRBD2 matches at 9 bases. The CDR3 loop spans 15 amino acids. CDR1 and CDR2 (germline): SEHNR, FQNEAQ (reference sequence). Trimming took 0 bases from V and 11 from J; bases not matched to a gene: 8. The CDR3 is CASSLASDSGSKQFF. DNA of the CDR3: TGTGCCAGCAGCTTAGCTAGTGATAGCGGGAGTAAGCAGTTCTTC.